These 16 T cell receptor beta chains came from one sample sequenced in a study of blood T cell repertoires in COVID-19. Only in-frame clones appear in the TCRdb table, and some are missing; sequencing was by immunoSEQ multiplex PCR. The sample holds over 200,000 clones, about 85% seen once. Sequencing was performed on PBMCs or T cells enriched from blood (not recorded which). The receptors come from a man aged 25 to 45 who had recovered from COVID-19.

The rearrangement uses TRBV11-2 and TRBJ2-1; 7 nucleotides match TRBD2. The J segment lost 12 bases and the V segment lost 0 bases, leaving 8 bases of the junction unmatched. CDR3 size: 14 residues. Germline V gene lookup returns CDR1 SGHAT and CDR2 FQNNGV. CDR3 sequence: CASSLDPAGDGQFF. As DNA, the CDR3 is TGTGCCAGCAGCTTAGACCCTGCGGGAGACGGGCAGTTCTTC.

DNA of the CDR3: TGTGCCAGCAGCGTAGGTAGCGGGGGCCGCCCGGGACTTTTGTTCTTC. Translating it yields CASSVGSGGRPGLLFF. This chain uses TRBV9 with TRBJ2-1; TRBD2 aligns across 9 bases. CDR3 size: 16 residues. Germline V lookup: CDR1 SGDLS, CDR2 YYNGEE. Trimming removed 0 bases from V and 15 bases from J; junction bases left unmatched: 16.

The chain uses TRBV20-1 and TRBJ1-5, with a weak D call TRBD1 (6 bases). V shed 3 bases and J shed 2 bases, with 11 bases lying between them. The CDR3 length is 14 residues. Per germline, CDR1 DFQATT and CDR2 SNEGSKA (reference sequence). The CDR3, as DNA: TGCAGTGCTAGTACAGGGATCGGCAATCAGCCCCAGCATTTT. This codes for CSASTGIGNQPQHF.

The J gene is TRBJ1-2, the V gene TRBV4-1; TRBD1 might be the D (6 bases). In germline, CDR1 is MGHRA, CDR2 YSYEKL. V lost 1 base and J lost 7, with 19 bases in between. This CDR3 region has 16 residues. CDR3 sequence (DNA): TGCGCCAGCAGCCAAGCCCCACAACCACAGGGTCTTGGCTACACCTTC. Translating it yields CASSQAPQPQGLGYTF.

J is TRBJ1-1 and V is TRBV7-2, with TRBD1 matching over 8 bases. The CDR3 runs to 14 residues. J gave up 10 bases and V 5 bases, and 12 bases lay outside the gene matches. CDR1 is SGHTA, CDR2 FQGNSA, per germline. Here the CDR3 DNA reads TGTGCCAGCAGCACCTCCGGGACAGGTAGCGGAGCTTTCTTT. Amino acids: CASSTSGTGSGAFF.

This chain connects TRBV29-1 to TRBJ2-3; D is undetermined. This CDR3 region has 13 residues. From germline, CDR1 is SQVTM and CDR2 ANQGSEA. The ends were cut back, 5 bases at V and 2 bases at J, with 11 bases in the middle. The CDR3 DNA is TGCAGCGTTCCTAACCTGTACACAGATACGCAGTATTTT. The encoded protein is CSVPNLYTDTQYF.

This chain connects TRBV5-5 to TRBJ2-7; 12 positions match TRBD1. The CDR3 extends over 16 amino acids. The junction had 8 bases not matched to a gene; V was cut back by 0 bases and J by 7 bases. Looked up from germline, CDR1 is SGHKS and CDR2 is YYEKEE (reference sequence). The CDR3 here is CASSLALGTGGREQYF. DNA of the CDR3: TGTGCCAGCAGCTTGGCCTTGGGGACAGGGGGCAGGGAGCAGTACTTC.

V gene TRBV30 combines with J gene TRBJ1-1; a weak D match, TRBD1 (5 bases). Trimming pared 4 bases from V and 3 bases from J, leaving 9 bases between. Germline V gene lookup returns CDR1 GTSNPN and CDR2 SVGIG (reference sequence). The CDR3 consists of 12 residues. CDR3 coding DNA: TGTGCCTGGACCCGGGACTACACTGAAGCTTTCTTT. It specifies CAWTRDYTEAFF.

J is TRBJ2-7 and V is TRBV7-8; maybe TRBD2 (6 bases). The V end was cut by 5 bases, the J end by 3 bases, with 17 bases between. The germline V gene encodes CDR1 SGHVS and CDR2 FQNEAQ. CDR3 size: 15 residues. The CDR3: CASSPGGERNYEQYF. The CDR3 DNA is TGTGCCAGCAGCCCCGGAGGGGAAAGGAACTACGAGCAGTACTTC.

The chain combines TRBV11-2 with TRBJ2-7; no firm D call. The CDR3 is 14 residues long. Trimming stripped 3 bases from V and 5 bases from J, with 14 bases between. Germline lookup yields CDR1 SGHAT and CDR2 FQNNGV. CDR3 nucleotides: TGTGCCAGCAGCTTTTCTTTGTTCTTTGACGAGCAGTACTTC. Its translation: CASSFSLFFDEQYF.

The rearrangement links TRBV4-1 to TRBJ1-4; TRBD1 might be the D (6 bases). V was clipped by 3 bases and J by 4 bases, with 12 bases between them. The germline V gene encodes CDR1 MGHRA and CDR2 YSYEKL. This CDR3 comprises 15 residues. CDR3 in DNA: TGCGCCAGCAGCCAGGCTGGACAGAATAATGAAAAACTGTTTTTT. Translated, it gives CASSQAGQNNEKLFF.

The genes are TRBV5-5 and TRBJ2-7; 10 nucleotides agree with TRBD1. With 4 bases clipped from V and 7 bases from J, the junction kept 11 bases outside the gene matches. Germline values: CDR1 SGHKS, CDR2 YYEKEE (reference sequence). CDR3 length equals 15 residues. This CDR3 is CASSRGDRGLGEQYF. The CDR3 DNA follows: TGTGCCAGCAGCCGGGGAGACAGGGGGCTCGGGGAGCAGTACTTC.

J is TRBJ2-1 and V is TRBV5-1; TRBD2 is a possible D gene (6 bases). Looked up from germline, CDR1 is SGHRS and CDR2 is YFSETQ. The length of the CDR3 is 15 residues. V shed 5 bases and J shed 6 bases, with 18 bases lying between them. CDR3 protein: CASSFGGESGNEQFF. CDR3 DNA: TGCGCCAGCAGTTTTGGCGGGGAGAGCGGCAATGAGCAGTTCTTC.

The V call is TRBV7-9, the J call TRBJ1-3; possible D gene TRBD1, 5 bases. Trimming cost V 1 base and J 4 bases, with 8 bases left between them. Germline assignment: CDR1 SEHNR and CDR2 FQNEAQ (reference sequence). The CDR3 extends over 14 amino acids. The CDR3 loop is CASSLVWGGNTIYF. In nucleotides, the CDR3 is TGTGCCAGCAGCTTAGTGTGGGGCGGAAACACCATATATTTT.

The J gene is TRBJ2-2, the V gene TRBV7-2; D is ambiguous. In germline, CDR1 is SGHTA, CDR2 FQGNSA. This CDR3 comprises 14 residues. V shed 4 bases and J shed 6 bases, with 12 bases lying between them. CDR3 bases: TGTGCCAGCAGCTCCTTCAGTGCGGCCGGGGAGCTGTTTTTT. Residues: CASSSFSAAGELFF.

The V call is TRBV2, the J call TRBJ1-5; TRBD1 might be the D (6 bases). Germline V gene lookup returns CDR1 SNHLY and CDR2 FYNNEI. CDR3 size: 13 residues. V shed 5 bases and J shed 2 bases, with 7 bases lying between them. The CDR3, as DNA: TGTGCCAGCAGTTCAGGGGGCAATCAGCCCCAGCATTTT. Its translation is CASSSGGNQPQHF.